A single sample gave rise to the 22 T cell receptor beta chains below, sequenced in a study of blood T cells in healthy people across ages. For the second PCR, which ran for 7 to 11 cycles, a sample-barcoded 5' primer and a J-beta primer mix were used. TCRdb itself ran the 5' RACE reads through MiXCR, one entry per CDR3 protein. The sample shows approximately 900,000 distinct CDR3 sequences, approximately 32% of them seen only once. The sample was also reused in another study, on T cells of mothers and their children.

Sequenced: blood. All receptors come from a woman aged 40 to 50 in good health.

The DNA for the CDR3 is TGTGCCACCAGTGATTTCCAGGGAGGAGAGACCCAGTACTTC. This translates into CATSDFQGGETQYF. V is TRBV24-1 and J is TRBJ2-5; D is perhaps TRBD2 (6 bases). The CDR3 sequence is 14 residues long. The V and J ends lost 1 base and 4 bases respectively, with 9 bases between them. Germline CDR1 reads KGHDR; CDR2 reads SFDVKD.

The chain carries TRBV3-1 and TRBJ1-1, with a possible D match to TRBD1 (5 bases). CDR1 is LGHDT and CDR2 is YNNKEL in the germline V gene (reference sequence). The CDR3 totals 13 residues. V was shortened by 4 bases and J by 10 bases, with 16 bases between the two germline ends. The CDR3 DNA is TGTGCCAGCAGCCTAGGGGCAGCCACGGGAGCTTTCTTT. Its protein is CASSLGAATGAFF.

This clonotype was counted between two and nine times. A junction end diverges from the germline sequence, so it may reflect a read error. V is TRBV7-6 and J is TRBJ2-7, with D possibly TRBD1 on 6 matching bases. In germline, CDR1 is SGHVS, CDR2 FNYEAQ. The length of the CDR3 is 13 residues. CDR3 sequence: CARSQNTGYEQYF. The CDR3 DNA reads as TGTGCCCGCAGCCAAAATACAGGGTACGAGCAGTACTTC.

The chain uses TRBV29-1 and TRBJ1-2, with 7 bases lining up with TRBD1. V lost 4 bases and J lost 8; bases outside the gene matches: 16. This CDR3 is built from 15 residues. CDR1 is SQVTM and CDR2 is ANQGSEA in the germline V gene. The CDR3 DNA is TGCAGCGTTGGTACGACAGGGAAACGAGGTTGGGGCTACACCTTC. As protein: CSVGTTGKRGWGYTF.

This clonotype was picked up a small number of times. The chain carries TRBV29-1 and TRBJ2-3; D remains unclear. Trimming cost V 4 bases and J 2 bases, with 7 bases left between them. CDR1 and CDR2 from the germline V gene are SQVTM and ANQGSEA. The length of the CDR3 is 12 residues. The CDR3: CSVGHLTDTQYF. CDR3 nucleotide sequence: TGCAGCGTTGGGCACCTCACAGATACGCAGTATTTT.

This clonotype was seen a single time. The CDR3 sequence is CASSLAVLAGGAGELFF. CDR3 DNA: TGTGCCAGCAGCTTAGCGGTACTAGCGGGAGGGGCCGGGGAGCTGTTTTTT. The gene calls are TRBV7-2 and TRBJ2-2; 13 positions agree with TRBD2. CDR3 length equals 17 residues. V shed 0 bases, J shed 6 bases, and the junction held 4 bases outside the gene matches. Germline V gene sequence: CDR1 SGHTA, CDR2 FQGNSA.

This clonotype came up a few times. The chain has TRBV29-1 and TRBJ1-1, with TRBD1 matching 10 bases. The CDR3 loop spans 19 amino acids. CDR1 SQVTM and CDR2 ANQGSEA come from the germline V gene. The V and J ends lost 6 bases and 10 bases, in that order; junction bases with no gene match: 29. CDR3 region: CSVPSGTGDFGDSPGRAFF. CDR3 nucleotide sequence: TGCAGCGTCCCAAGTGGGACAGGGGACTTCGGGGACAGCCCGGGACGAGCTTTCTTT.

This clonotype was detected many times. CDR3 loop: CASSFPEGEQYF. The CDR3 nucleotides read TGTGCCAGCAGCTTCCCTGAGGGCGAGCAGTACTTC. The chain has TRBV7-6 and TRBJ2-7; D is perhaps TRBD2 (5 bases). CDR3 length equals 12 residues. Between the trimmed V and J ends, which lost 3 bases and 6 bases, there was a span of 9 bases. Germline assignment: CDR1 SGHVS and CDR2 FNYEAQ.

A remark on this clonotype: Since a much larger clone is just one base distant, this may be a read error. The V gene is TRBV4-3, the J gene TRBJ2-1, with D unresolved. From germline, CDR1 is LGHNA and CDR2 YSLEER. CDR3 length equals 12 residues. The CDR3 region is CTSSHLYNEQFF. The CDR3 DNA follows: TGCACCAGCAGCCATCTATACAATGAGCAGTTCTTC.

This clonotype is deemed medium-sized (0.01 to 0.1%). In DNA form, the CDR3 reads TGTGCCAGCAGTGAAGGGGGCGGCAAACAAGAGACCCAGTACTTC. Protein product: CASSEGGGKQETQYF. The chain carries TRBV6-4 and TRBJ2-5; 7 bases match TRBD1. The length of the CDR3 is 15 residues. Trimming at V came to 3 bases and at J to 2 bases, leaving 6 bases not matched to a gene. CDR1 and CDR2 from the germline V gene are MRHNA and SNTAGT.

A word on this clonotype: At one of its ends the junction is not consistent with the germline gene, which may arise from a read error. CDR3 DNA sequence: TGTGCCAGCAACTTAGTCGGTAGCAACGAGGATACGCAGTATTTT. Translating it yields CASNLVGSNEDTQYF. This chain links TRBV7-2 with TRBJ2-3; D unclear. The CDR3 extends over 15 amino acids. The germline V gene has CDR1 SGHTA and CDR2 FQGNSA.

This clonotype turned up a few times. V usage is TRBV7-9 and J usage is TRBJ2-7, with 8 bases identical to TRBD1. The germline CDR1 and CDR2 sequences are SEHNR and FQNEAQ (reference sequence). The CDR3 has 15 amino acids. V gave up 1 base and J gave up 2 bases; unmatched junction bases: 4. CDR3 sequence: CASSLGTGFPYEQYF. DNA of the CDR3: TGTGCCAGCAGCTTAGGGACAGGGTTTCCCTACGAGCAGTACTTC.

This clonotype was seen many times. CDR3 DNA sequence: TGTGCCAGCAGCTCCTCAGTAACCCACTATGGCTACACCTTC. It is translated as CASSSSVTHYGYTF. This sequence joins TRBV7-9 and TRBJ1-2; D is unclear. Trimming left V 4 bases short and J 3 bases short, with 12 bases between. The CDR3 sequence is 14 residues long. CDR1 and CDR2 (germline): SEHNR, FQNEAQ (reference sequence).

The chain combines TRBV12-3 or TRBV12-4 with TRBJ2-7, with D tentatively TRBD1 (8 bases). Trimming took off 2 bases at V and 0 bases at J, with 11 bases between the two ends. The CDR3 loop spans 15 amino acids. The CDR3 DNA reads as TGTGCCAGCAGTTTAAACAGGGGGGGCTCCTACGAGCAGTACTTC. Protein product: CASSLNRGGSYEQYF.

The sample holds a few counts of this clonotype. A much larger clone is a single base away; this may be a read error. This chain connects TRBV24-1 to TRBJ2-4, with 8 bases matching TRBD1. Germline loops: CDR1 KGHDR, CDR2 SFDVKD. Trimming took 4 bases from V and 13 from J; bases not matched to a gene: 17. The CDR3 length is 16 residues. CDR3 sequence (DNA): TGTGCCACCAGTGAATCGGACAGGGTAGGTTACAATGAGCAGTACTTC. Translated: CATSESDRVGYNEQYF.

The chain uses TRBV3-1 and TRBJ1-1; the D is unclear. Per germline, CDR1 LGHDT and CDR2 YNNKEL (reference sequence). Trimming pared 0 bases from V and 5 bases from J, leaving 7 bases between. This CDR3 has 13 amino acids. CDR3 DNA: TGTGCCAGCAGCCAAGATCGAAAAACTGAAGCTTTCTTT. Protein product: CASSQDRKTEAFF.

With respect to this clonotype: A much larger clone sits a single nucleotide away, making a read error possible. This chain joins TRBV6-5 and TRBJ2-1; 14 bases line up with TRBD2. Germline lookup yields CDR1 MNHEY and CDR2 SVGAGI. The CDR3 loop spans 18 amino acids. Written as DNA, the CDR3 is TGTGCCTGCAGTTACGCGACTAGCGGGGGGGCCCCCCACAATGAGCAGTTCTTC. This translates into CACSYATSGGAPHNEQFF.

V usage is TRBV29-1 and J usage is TRBJ1-2; D may be TRBD1 (5 bases). CDR3 length: 13 amino acids. With 3 bases removed from V and 10 bases from J, the gap between germline ends came to 18 bases. CDR1 is SQVTM, CDR2 ANQGSEA, per germline. CDR3: CSVDEGARGDYTF. The CDR3 region has the DNA TGCAGCGTTGATGAAGGGGCGCGGGGTGACTACACCTTC.

The table lists this clonotype with a few counts. This rearrangement joins TRBV2 to TRBJ2-3; 8 nucleotides line up with TRBD1. There are 15 residues in the CDR3. Germline V gene lookup returns CDR1 SNHLY and CDR2 FYNNEI. V shed 4 bases and J 0 bases; nucleotides not matched to a gene: 3. The CDR3 spells CASSGQGSSTDTQYF. In DNA, the CDR3 is TGTGCCAGCAGTGGACAGGGGAGTAGCACAGATACGCAGTATTTT.

V and J are TRBV5-1 and TRBJ2-7; 7 bases align to TRBD2. The CDR3 runs 15 residues. J was trimmed by 4 bases and V by 3 bases; bases with no gene match: 10. The germline V gene has CDR1 SGHRS and CDR2 YFSETQ. The CDR3 nucleotides read TGCGCCAGCAGCTGGGGACTGGGGGGGGGTTACGAGCAGTACTTC. Translated: CASSWGLGGGYEQYF.

This clonotype has a single count. The CDR3 DNA reads TGTGCCAGCAGTGAGCAGGGGACCCCGAACACTGAAGCTTTCTTT. It encodes CASSEQGTPNTEAFF. This sequence joins TRBV27 and TRBJ1-1; D perhaps matches TRBD1 (6 bases). The V and J ends lost 5 bases and 1 base respectively, with 14 bases between them. The CDR3 sequence is 15 residues long. Germline V lookup: CDR1 MNHEY, CDR2 SMNVEV (reference sequence).

This clonotype appeared a few times. The V call is TRBV12-3 or TRBV12-4, the J call TRBJ1-5, with D maybe TRBD1 (5 bases). This CDR3 is 14 amino acids long. The V gene lost 3 bases and the J gene lost 5 bases, with 11 bases spanning the gap. This CDR3 is CASSFLGGDQPQHF. CDR3 bases: TGTGCCAGCAGTTTCTTGGGGGGGGATCAGCCCCAGCATTTT.